Sample share makes the clone carrying this T cell receptor beta chain medium-sized. Its specificity is unknown. Germline loops: CDR1 MNHNS, CDR2 SASEGT. This CDR3 is 14 amino acids long. V dropped 8 bases and J dropped 3; count of bases not matched to a gene: 8. The sample originates from a study of metastatic and nonmetastatic thyroid tumors. On the study more broadly: From malignant and benign thyroid patients, repertoires in blood and in tumor or nodule tissue were compared. Study-wide results and limits: The study reportedly found significantly higher TCR beta diversity in malignant thyroid tumors than benign nodules, in blood and tumor.

All patients reached thyroid surgery having received no treatment beforehand. Authors' analysis steps: Building a distant-metastasis classifier for papillary thyroid cancer drew on CDR3 differences across clinicopathological groups. TCRdb re-called the PCR reads via MiXCR. Here the V and J calls rest on TCRdb's processing, not on the authors' analysis. The sample includes fewer than 30,000 clones, 15% of them seen just once. The clonotype originates from a female donor with papillary thyroid cancer or a benign thyroid nodule (not recorded which). Some clones in this sample may be carry-over from other donors' samples. The specimen sequenced was blood. The chain couples TRBV6-1 to TRBJ2-7, with 9 bases aligning to TRBD2. The CDR3 DNA reads TGTGCCAGCCCCCGGGTAGCGGGAGTCTACGAGCAGTACTTC. Translated: CASPRVAGVYEQYF.